This T cell receptor (beta chain) came from a study of OX40 agonist ivuxolimab in advanced cancers. TCRdb keeps only in-frame clones here, not all; method: immunoSEQ multiplex PCR. The table has some 62,000 clones, approximately 92% seen once. On this clone itself: Its target is not known.

The timepoints at which blood was sampled were baseline, cycle 4 day 1, and cycle 7 day 1. Study results and caveats: Among the lowest levels of clonal expansion were found in partial responders at 0.1-3.0 mg/kg.

Germline V gene lookup returns CDR1 LNHDA and CDR2 SQIVND (reference sequence). The CDR3 is 14 amino acids. V lost 6 bases to trimming and J lost 4 bases, with 14 bases between them. Here the sequenced sample was CD4+ or CD8+ T cells sorted from blood, taken in a trial of the OX40 agonist ivuxolimab. The chain links TRBV19 to TRBJ2-3; TRBD2 might be the D (5 bases). The sequence derives from an adult with an advanced solid tumor such as melanoma, head and neck, liver or kidney cancer. The CDR3, as DNA: TGTGCCAGTAGCGAGGGATCGGTTGCAGATACGCAGTATTTT. As protein: CASSEGSVADTQYF.